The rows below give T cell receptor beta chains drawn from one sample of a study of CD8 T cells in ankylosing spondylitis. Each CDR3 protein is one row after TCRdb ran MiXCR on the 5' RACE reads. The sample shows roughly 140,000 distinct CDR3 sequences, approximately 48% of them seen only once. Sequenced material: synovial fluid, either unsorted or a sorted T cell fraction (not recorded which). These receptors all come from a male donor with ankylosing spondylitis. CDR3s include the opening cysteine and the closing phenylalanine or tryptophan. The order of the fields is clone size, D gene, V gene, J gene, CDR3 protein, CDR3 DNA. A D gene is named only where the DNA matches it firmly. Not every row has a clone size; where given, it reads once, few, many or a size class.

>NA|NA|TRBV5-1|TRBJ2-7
CASSEREQYF
TGCGCCAGCAGCGAGCGGGAGCAGTACTTC
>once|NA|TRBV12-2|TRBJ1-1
CASRLGGGFEAFF
TGTGCAAGTCGCTTAGGGGGCGGTTTTGAAGCTTTCTTT
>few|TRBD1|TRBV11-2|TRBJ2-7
CASSAPGGAAYEQYF
TGTGCCAGCAGCGCTCCAGGGGGCGCAGCCTACGAGCAGTACTTC
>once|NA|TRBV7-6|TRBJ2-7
CASSMGSTYEQYF
TGTGCCAGCAGCATGGGATCAACCTACGAGCAGTACTTC
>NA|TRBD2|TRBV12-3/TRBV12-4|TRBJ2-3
CASMAGATDTQYF
TGTGCCAGCATGGCGGGAGCCACAGATACGCAGTATTTT
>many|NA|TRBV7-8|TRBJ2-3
CASSLGATTTDTQYF
TGTGCCAGCAGCTTAGGAGCGACTACCACAGATACGCAGTATTTT
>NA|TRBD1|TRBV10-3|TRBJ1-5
CAISNYRGQGQPQHF
TGTGCCATCAGCAATTACAGGGGACAGGGTCAGCCCCAGCATTTT
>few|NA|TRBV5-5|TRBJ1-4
CASSLVPGQAENEKLFF
TGTGCCAGCAGCTTAGTCCCGGGACAAGCAGAGAATGAAAAACTGTTTTTT
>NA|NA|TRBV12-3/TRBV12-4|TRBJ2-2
CASRFSLLDGSNTGELFF
TGTGCCAGCAGATTTAGCCTCCTGGACGGCTCGAACACCGGGGAGCTGTTTTTT
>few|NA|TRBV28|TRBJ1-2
CASSFWWEDYGYTF
TGTGCCAGCAGTTTTTGGTGGGAGGACTATGGCTACACCTTC
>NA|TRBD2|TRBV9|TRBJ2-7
CASSVGGLAGESSYEQYF
TGTGCCAGCAGCGTAGGGGGACTAGCGGGGGAAAGCTCCTACGAGCAGTACTTC
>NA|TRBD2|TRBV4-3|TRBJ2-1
CASSCLWGSGSGRCEQFF
TGCGCCAGCAGCTGCCTCTGGGGGAGCGGGAGCGGTAGGTGCGAGCAGTTCTTC
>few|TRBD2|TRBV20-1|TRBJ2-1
CSALRTSGPVNEQFF
TGCAGTGCCCTCCGGACTAGCGGACCGGTGAATGAGCAGTTCTTC
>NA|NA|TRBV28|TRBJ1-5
CASTPSGGPNQPQHF
TGTGCCAGCACTCCCAGCGGAGGACCCAATCAGCCCCAGCATTTT
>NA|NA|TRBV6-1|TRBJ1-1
CASKGRGGALFSEAFF
TGTGCCAGCAAGGGGCGTGGAGGCGCGTTATTTTCTGAAGCTTTCTTT
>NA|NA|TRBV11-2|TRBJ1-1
CASSLGTTLWYTEAFF
TGTGCCAGCAGCCTGGGAACTACCCTCTGGTATACTGAAGCTTTCTTT
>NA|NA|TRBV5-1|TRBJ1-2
CASSFRRGYGYTF
TGCGCCAGCAGCTTTCGCAGGGGATATGGCTACACCTTC
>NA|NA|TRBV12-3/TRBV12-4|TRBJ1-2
CASYSGTGYTF
TGTGCCAGCTACTCAGGGACTGGCTACACCTTC
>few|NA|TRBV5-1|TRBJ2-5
CAPSRRSDQETQYF
TGCGCCCCCAGCAGGAGGTCAGACCAAGAGACCCAGTACTTC
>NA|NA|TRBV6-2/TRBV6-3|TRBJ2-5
CASSFNPGHERAETQYF
TGTGCCAGCAGTTTCAACCCGGGACATGAGAGGGCGGAGACCCAGTACTTC
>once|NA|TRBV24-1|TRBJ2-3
CATSGVASGTDTQYF
TGTGCCACCAGTGGGGTTGCCTCGGGTACAGATACGCAGTATTTT
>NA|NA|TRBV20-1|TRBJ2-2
CSAKRFWRGTGELFF
TGCAGTGCTAAGAGGTTTTGGCGGGGCACCGGGGAGCTGTTTTTT
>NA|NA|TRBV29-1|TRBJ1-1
CSVLPYSWQGGTEAFF
TGCAGCGTTCTCCCTTATTCATGGCAGGGTGGCACTGAAGCTTTCTTT
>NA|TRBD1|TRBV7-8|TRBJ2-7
CASSLVPGRDSAYEQYF
TGTGCCAGCAGCTTAGTCCCAGGACGGGACAGTGCCTACGAGCAGTACTTC
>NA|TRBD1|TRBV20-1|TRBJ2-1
CSARERTGCCQSGYEQFF
TGCAGTGCTAGAGAGCGGACAGGGTGTTGCCAGAGTGGGTATGAGCAGTTCTTC
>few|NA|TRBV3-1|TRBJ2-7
CASSQGAAYEQYF
TGTGCCAGCAGCCAGGGGGCCGCTTACGAGCAGTACTTC
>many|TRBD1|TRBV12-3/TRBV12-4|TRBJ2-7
CASSSGTGVAYEQYF
TGTGCCAGCAGTTCCGGGACAGGGGTTGCGTACGAGCAGTACTTC
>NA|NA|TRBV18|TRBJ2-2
CASSPQGNTGELFF
TGTGCCAGCTCACCACAGGGGAACACCGGGGAGCTGTTTTTT
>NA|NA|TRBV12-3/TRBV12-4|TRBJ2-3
CASSLATRGDTQYF
TGTGCCAGCAGTTTGGCGACCCGGGGCGATACGCAGTATTTT
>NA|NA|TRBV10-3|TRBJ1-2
CAISERFRTRGYGYTF
TGTGCCATCAGTGAGAGGTTTCGGACACGGGGCTATGGCTACACCTTC
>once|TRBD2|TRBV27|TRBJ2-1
CASSLYPGVAGGPTNTYNEQFF
TGTGCCAGCAGTTTATATCCCGGGGTAGCGGGAGGACCGACTAACACCTACAATGAGCAGTTCTTC
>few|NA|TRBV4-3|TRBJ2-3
CASSQEMQGALRDTQYF
TGCGCCAGCAGCCAAGAAATGCAAGGGGCGTTGAGGGATACGCAGTATTTT
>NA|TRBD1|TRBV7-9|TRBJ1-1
CASTTGEGTEAFF
TGTGCCAGCACCACAGGGGAGGGCACTGAAGCTTTCTTT
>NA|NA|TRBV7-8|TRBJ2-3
CASSPSSVTDTQYF
TGTGCCAGCAGCCCGTCGTCCGTTACAGATACGCAGTATTTT
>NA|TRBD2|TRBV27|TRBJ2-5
CASSLTPSGGFETQYF
TGTGCCAGCAGTTTAACCCCTAGCGGGGGTTTTGAGACCCAGTACTTC
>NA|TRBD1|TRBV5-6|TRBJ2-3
CASHWGTGVTDTQYF
TGTGCCAGCCACTGGGGGACAGGGGTAACAGATACGCAGTATTTT
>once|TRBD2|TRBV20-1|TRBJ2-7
CSSLDREVGEQYF
TGCAGTTCGCTGGACCGGGAGGTTGGGGAGCAGTACTTC
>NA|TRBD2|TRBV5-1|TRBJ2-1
CASSFSGGPYNEQFF
TGCGCCAGCAGCTTTAGCGGGGGCCCGTACAATGAGCAGTTCTTC
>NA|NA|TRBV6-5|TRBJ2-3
CASGAGVYTQYF
TGTGCCAGCGGGGCCGGGGTTTACACGCAGTATTTT
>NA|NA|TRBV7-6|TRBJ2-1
CASSPSSEGFEQFF
TGTGCCAGCAGCCCTAGCTCAGAGGGCTTTGAGCAGTTCTTC
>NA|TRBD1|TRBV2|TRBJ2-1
CAIRHRGAYNEQFF
TGTGCCATCCGACACAGGGGCGCCTACAATGAGCAGTTCTTC
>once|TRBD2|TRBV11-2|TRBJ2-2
CASSPLSGGALLLTGELFF
TGTGCCAGCAGCCCCCTGAGCGGGGGCGCGTTGCTATTAACCGGGGAGCTGTTTTTT
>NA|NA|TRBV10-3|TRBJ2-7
CAIMGVPYEQYF
TGTGCCATCATGGGGGTACCCTACGAGCAGTACTTC
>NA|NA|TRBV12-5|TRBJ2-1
CASGRSQGSNLHEQFF
TGTGCTAGTGGTCGGTCTCAGGGTTCTAACCTCCATGAGCAGTTCTTC
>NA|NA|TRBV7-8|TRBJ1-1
CASSLDSRWEAFF
TGTGCCAGCAGCTTAGACAGCCGCTGGGAAGCTTTCTTT
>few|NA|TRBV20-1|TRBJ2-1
CSASASVEGLYNEQFF
TGCAGTGCTTCAGCCTCAGTCGAGGGGCTTTACAATGAGCAGTTCTTC
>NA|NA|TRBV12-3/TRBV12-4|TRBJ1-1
CASSFGGLGLGEAFF
TGTGCCAGCAGTTTTGGGGGGCTGGGGCTGGGTGAAGCTTTCTTT
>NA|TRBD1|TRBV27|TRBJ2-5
CASSSLFTGDETQYF
TGTGCCAGCAGTTCGCTTTTTACAGGGGACGAGACCCAGTACTTC
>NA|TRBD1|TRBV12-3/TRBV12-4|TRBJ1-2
CASTLGTGGYGYTF
TGTGCCAGCACCCTAGGGACAGGGGGCTATGGCTACACCTTC
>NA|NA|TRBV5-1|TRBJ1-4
CASRWATNEKLFF
TGCGCCAGCAGGTGGGCAACTAATGAAAAACTGTTTTTT
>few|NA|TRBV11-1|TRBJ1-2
CASSLAPGPNYGYTF
TGTGCCAGCAGCTTAGCCCCGGGGCCTAACTATGGCTACACCTTC
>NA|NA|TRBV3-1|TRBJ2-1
CASSQGFSTGSEQFF
TGTGCCAGCAGCCAAGGATTTAGCACCGGGTCTGAGCAGTTCTTC
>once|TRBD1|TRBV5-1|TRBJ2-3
CASSFGTATLNTDTQYF
TGCGCCAGCAGCTTCGGGACAGCGACCCTCAACACAGATACGCAGTATTTT
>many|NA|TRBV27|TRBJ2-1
CASTGSSYNEQFF
TGTGCCAGCACGGGAAGTTCCTACAATGAGCAGTTCTTC
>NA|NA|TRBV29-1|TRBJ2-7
CSVIAGLGLPYEQYF
TGCAGCGTCATAGCAGGTTTGGGGCTACCCTACGAGCAGTACTTC
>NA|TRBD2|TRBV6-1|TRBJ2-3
CASGQDLAGTHTDTQYF
TGTGCCAGCGGTCAGGATCTAGCGGGTACCCACACAGATACGCAGTATTTT
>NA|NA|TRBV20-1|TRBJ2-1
CSARSPPGGNGNEQFF
TGCAGTGCTAGGTCCCCCCCCGGGGGTAATGGGAATGAGCAGTTCTTC
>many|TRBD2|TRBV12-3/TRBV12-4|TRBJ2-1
CASTLAGLYNEQFF
TGTGCCAGCACCCTAGCGGGACTCTACAATGAGCAGTTCTTC
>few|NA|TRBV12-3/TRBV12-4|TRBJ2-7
CASSFARGTGEQYF
TGTGCCAGCAGTTTTGCCCGGGGTACGGGCGAGCAGTACTTC